These 23 T cell receptor beta chains share one sample of origin, sequenced in a study of shared T cell receptors in the human thymus. Clones were read by immunoSEQ multiplex PCR, and TCRdb kept only the in-frame ones, dropping some. Among about 660,000 clones listed, around 89% were seen once. These data were also reused for a study on human thymus T cells.

The specimen was thymocytes. Source of these receptors: a boy under three years old with a congenital heart defect.

A remark on this clone: An end of the junction does not agree with germline; a read error may underlie this. V usage is TRBV14 and J usage is TRBJ2-1; 10 bases are shared with TRBD2. CDR1 SGHDN and CDR2 FVKESK come from the germline V gene. The CDR3 is 18 amino acids. Written as DNA, the CDR3 is TGTGCCAGCAGCCAAGATTTGCTAGCGGGAGCTGGGCGAGCTGAGCGGTTCTTC. It specifies CASSQDLLAGAGRAERFF.

The V gene is TRBV19, the J gene TRBJ1-1; TRBD1 agrees at 10 bases. V lost 4 bases, J lost 0 bases, and 11 bases stayed unmatched. Germline assignment: CDR1 LNHDA and CDR2 SQIVND (reference sequence). The CDR3 has 18 amino acids. The CDR3 coding sequence is TGTGCCAGTAGTACCCCGGGACAGGGGAGTTTTGTGAACACTGAAGCTTTCTTT. Its translation is CASSTPGQGSFVNTEAFF.

This chain joins TRBV28 and TRBJ2-1; TRBD2 is a possible D gene (6 bases). CDR1 is MDHEN and CDR2 is SYDVKM in the germline V gene. Trimming shortened V by 3 bases and J by 0 bases, and 12 bases separated the two germline ends. The length of the CDR3 is 16 residues. This CDR3 is CASSFGGRPSYNEQFF. DNA for the CDR3: TGTGCCAGCAGTTTTGGAGGGAGACCCTCCTACAATGAGCAGTTCTTC.

This clone was seen once. The chain has TRBV6-5 and TRBJ2-7; D might be TRBD2 (5 bases). CDR3 size: 15 residues. CDR1 and CDR2 from the germline V gene are MNHEY and SVGAGI. Trimming took 7 bases from V and 7 from J, leaving 23 bases between them. Written as DNA, the CDR3 is TGTGCCAGCACCCCCGGCGGGTTTGAAACGAGAGAGCAGTACTTC. Translating it yields CASTPGGFETREQYF.

This chain joins TRBV23-1 and TRBJ2-7, with a weak D call TRBD2 (5 bases). TRBV23-1 is an open reading frame whose function is uncertain. The V and J ends lost 4 bases and 0 bases respectively, with 16 bases between them. The CDR3 spans 16 residues. The CDR3 region is CASSPKCQGSSYEQYF. CDR3 bases: TGCGCCAGCAGTCCCAAGTGTCAAGGGAGCTCCTACGAGCAGTACTTC.

This rearrangement joins TRBV20-1 to TRBJ2-7; no definite D call. The CDR3 is 11 residues long. Germline V CDR1 and CDR2: DFQATT, SNEGSKA (reference sequence). The V and J ends lost 1 base and 6 bases respectively, with 7 bases between them. CDR3 sequence: CSARAFCEQYF. The CDR3 bases are TGCAGTGCTAGAGCCTTTTGCGAGCAGTACTTC.

This clone was found once. This chain joins TRBV4-3 and TRBJ2-5, with D perhaps matching TRBD1 (6 bases). CDR1 is LGHNA and CDR2 is YSLEER in the germline V gene. CDR3 size: 17 residues. V was cut by 0 bases and J by 3 bases, with 17 bases left in between. This CDR3 is CASSQDKGQTRKETQYF. CDR3 DNA: TGCGCCAGCAGCCAAGATAAAGGACAGACACGAAAAGAGACCCAGTACTTC.

The rearrangement links TRBV7-9 to TRBJ1-1, with TRBD1 identical over 8 bases. The J segment lost 1 base and the V segment lost 5 bases, leaving 9 bases of the junction unmatched. CDR1 is SEHNR and CDR2 is FQNEAQ in the germline V gene (reference sequence). CDR3 length: 16 residues. CDR3 bases: TGTGCCAGCAGCCCTGGACAGGGTAGGACGAACACTGAAGCTTTCTTT. Encoded protein: CASSPGQGRTNTEAFF.

The chain is built from TRBV6-1 and TRBJ2-7; the match to TRBD2 covers 7 bases. The CDR3 contains 15 residues. CDR1 and CDR2 from the germline V gene are MNHNS and SASEGT. The V and J ends lost 4 bases and 5 bases, in that order; junction bases with no gene match: 11. DNA of the CDR3: TGTGCCAGCAGTGTGACGGCGGGAGTTCCCCACGAGCAGTACTTC. It encodes CASSVTAGVPHEQYF.

This chain uses TRBV11-2 with TRBJ2-7; D is uncertain. From germline, CDR1 is SGHAT and CDR2 FQNNGV. Trimming took 2 bases from V and 4 from J, leaving 15 bases between them. The CDR3 length is 15 residues. This CDR3 reads CASSLLWNSRYEQYF. The CDR3 DNA reads as TGTGCCAGCAGCTTACTCTGGAACAGTCGGTACGAGCAGTACTTC.

The gene calls are TRBV4-1 and TRBJ2-7, with TRBD1 as a possible D gene (5 bases). Germline V gene lookup returns CDR1 MGHRA and CDR2 YSYEKL. The CDR3 has 15 amino acids. With 2 bases removed from V and 2 bases from J, the gap between germline ends came to 13 bases. The CDR3 loop reads CASSQNIDRAYEQYF. The CDR3 region has the DNA TGCGCCAGCAGCCAAAACATCGACAGAGCCTACGAGCAGTACTTC.

J is TRBJ2-3 and V is TRBV5-1; 7 positions agree with TRBD1. The V and J ends lost 3 bases and 1 base, in that order; junction bases with no gene match: 11. Germline V lookup: CDR1 SGHRS, CDR2 YFSETQ. This CDR3 comprises 17 residues. In DNA form, the CDR3 reads TGCGCCAGCAGCTCTCGGACAGGCCGTCTCCGCACAGATACGCAGTATTTT. Encoded protein: CASSSRTGRLRTDTQYF.

V is TRBV4-1 and J is TRBJ2-1; 10 positions match TRBD1. Per the germline V gene, CDR1 is MGHRA and CDR2 is YSYEKL. The CDR3 extends over 16 amino acids. With 0 bases clipped from V and 8 bases from J, the junction kept 7 bases outside the gene matches. CDR3 in DNA: TGCGCCAGCAGCCAAGACTTTGCGACAGGGGGCCATGAGCAGTTCTTC. This gives the protein CASSQDFATGGHEQFF.

The CDR3 loop reads CASSVYLRGQGFHEQYF. Written as DNA, the CDR3 is TGTGCCAGCAGCGTCTATCTTCGGGGACAGGGTTTTCATGAGCAGTACTTC. The chain recombines TRBV11-3 with TRBJ2-7; TRBD1 aligns across 9 bases. This CDR3 has 17 residues. Germline lookup yields CDR1 SGHNT and CDR2 YENEEA. V dropped 5 bases and J dropped 7; count of bases not matched to a gene: 18.

This clone is a singleton in its sample. The chain recombines TRBV2 with TRBJ1-2, with D possibly being TRBD1 (5 bases). CDR1 SNHLY and CDR2 FYNNEI come from the germline V gene. The CDR3 is made up of 14 amino acids. The V end was cut by 6 bases, the J end by 4 bases, with 15 bases between. The chain's CDR3 is CASSRGRLRYGYTF. DNA for the CDR3: TGTGCCAGCAGCCGGGGGAGGCTGCGCTATGGCTACACCTTC.

V usage is TRBV4-3 and J usage is TRBJ2-1, with D perhaps matching TRBD1 (6 bases). CDR1 LGHNA and CDR2 YSLEER come from the germline V gene. The CDR3 contains 16 residues. Trimming left V 0 bases short and J 10 bases short, with 19 bases between. CDR3 amino acids: CASSQEEATLQGEQFF. CDR3 bases: TGCGCCAGCAGCCAAGAGGAAGCGACGCTACAGGGAGAGCAGTTCTTC.

The chain recombines TRBV10-3 with TRBJ1-5; 9 positions agree with TRBD1. Germline V gives CDR1 ENHRY, CDR2 SYGVKD. V was clipped by 3 bases and J by 5 bases; unmatched bases: 8. The CDR3 sequence is 16 residues long. DNA of the CDR3: TGTGCCATCAGTGACCGGGGACAGGGAGAGGATCAGCCCCAGCATTTT. Protein sequence: CAISDRGQGEDQPQHF.

J is TRBJ2-6 and V is TRBV2; D is unresolved. The germline V gene encodes CDR1 SNHLY and CDR2 FYNNEI. This CDR3 has 16 residues. The V gene lost 1 base and the J gene lost 0 bases, with 7 bases spanning the gap. The CDR3 loop is CASSEEYSSGANVLTF. CDR3 nucleotide sequence: TGTGCCAGCAGTGAAGAATACAGCTCTGGGGCCAACGTCCTGACTTTC.

This chain connects TRBV5-1 to TRBJ2-2, with 13 nucleotides matching TRBD2. Germline-derived CDR1 and CDR2 are SGHRS and YFSETQ. The V segment lost 0 bases and the J segment 3 bases; nucleotides outside the gene matches: 11. This CDR3 comprises 20 residues. CDR3 protein: CASSLGGTSGRGKDTGELFF. CDR3 bases: TGCGCCAGCAGCTTGGGCGGAACTAGCGGGAGGGGAAAGGACACCGGGGAGCTGTTTTTT.

The chain carries TRBV7-3 and TRBJ1-2; D is uncertain. Germline V CDR1 and CDR2: SGHTA, FQGTGA. The CDR3 contains 11 residues. V shed 5 bases and J shed 5 bases, with 6 bases lying between them. The CDR3 loop is CASSPGYGYTF. The DNA of the CDR3 is TGTGCCAGCAGCCCGGGGTATGGCTACACCTTC.

This clone has a single count. The V gene is TRBV7-9, the J gene TRBJ2-7; 8 bases are shared with TRBD2. The CDR3 has 12 amino acids. Germline assignment: CDR1 SEHNR and CDR2 FQNEAQ (reference sequence). V trimming: 5 bases; J trimming: 3 bases; junction bases outside the gene matches: 0. CDR3 loop: CASSAGGYEQYF. The CDR3 DNA reads TGTGCCAGCAGCGCGGGGGGCTACGAGCAGTACTTC.

The chain recombines TRBV28 with TRBJ2-1, with 7 bases matching TRBD2. V was clipped by 6 bases and J by 6 bases; unmatched bases: 20. CDR3 size: 18 residues. Germline CDR1 MDHEN, CDR2 SYDVKM. The CDR3 DNA is TGTGCCAGCAGAAAATGCACCGGTAGGACTAGGCTTTGCAATGAGCAGTTCTTC. Encoded protein: CASRKCTGRTRLCNEQFF.

The genes are TRBV7-9 and TRBJ2-2, with D perhaps matching TRBD1 (6 bases). This CDR3 contains 16 residues. Trimming removed 5 bases at V and 4 bases at J, with 17 bases between. Germline-derived CDR1 and CDR2 are SEHNR and FQNEAQ (reference sequence). The CDR3 spells CASSRNRVLVTGELFF. For the CDR3, the DNA is TGTGCCAGCAGCAGAAACAGGGTGCTGGTCACCGGGGAGCTGTTTTTT.